This paragraph covers one T cell receptor beta chain sequence. There are many counts of this clonotype. Its antigen remains undetermined. Its ends do not fully match the called genes, so a read error is possible. The data were produced on an Illumina HiSeq 2500. Quantitative 5'-RACE with molecular barcodes was the method used to prepare the TCR beta libraries. The authors processed their data as follows. To identify disease-linked TCR variants, a new computational method was used, one built on a probabilistic model of VDJ rearrangement. TCRdb reanalyzed the raw reads on its own, using fastp at Q25 for trimming and MiXCR for clone calling, and kept in-frame beta chains. Each entry merges the rows of one CDR3 protein and shows their most common DNA and genes. These V and J calls derive from TCRdb rather than the authors' analysis. This sample is represented by under 250,000 distinct CDR3 sequences; roughly 8.2% of them were singletons. The ten largest clones take up more than 4% of the sample.

Based on the germline V gene, the CDR1 and CDR2 sequences are SGHRS and YFSETQ. Reading from cysteine to phenylalanine, the CDR3 counts 13 amino acids. The only DNA kept is the CDR3, 39 bases in frame from the first base. The data originate from a study of CD8 T cells in ankylosing spondylitis (dated by TCRdb to the late 2010s). As for the study more broadly: T cell receptor beta repertoires were profiled in healthy donors and ankylosing spondylitis patients so that disease-linked TCR variants could be found. The full study cohort was made up of about two dozen ankylosing spondylitis patients and roughly 100 healthy donors. Peripheral blood was sampled, and synovial fluid was also collected from ankylosing spondylitis patients.

What the authors observed across the whole study: A TCR beta motif made up of several highly homologous amino acid variants appeared to be characteristic of blood from ankylosing spondylitis patients. A CD8+ phenotype was shown by the disease-linked clones, which were found at relatively low frequencies in peripheral blood. Some motif variants were previously reported in synovial fluid and blood of reactive arthritis patients, suggesting common disease-initiation mechanisms. According to the report, matched synovial fluid samples from ankylosing spondylitis patients were significantly enriched for the disease-linked clones.

The sample taken for sequencing was blood, either unsorted or a sorted T cell fraction (not recorded which). This clonotype originated in a female donor with ankylosing spondylitis or in good health (not recorded which). The chain links TRBV5-1 with TRBJ2-3, with the D gene call left open. CDR3 reads: CASSLAGSDMQYF. The DNA reads as follows: TGCGCCAGCAGCTTGGCTGGGTCTGATATGCAGTATTTT.